This TCR beta chain was captured in a study of blood T cell repertoires in COVID-19 (dated by TCRdb to about 2020). Study-level background: Samples covering the acute and convalescent phases of COVID-19 were provided by collaborators in the United States, Italy and Spain. The material from the prospective study consisted of cDNA or gDNA derived from T cells, B-cell-depleted T cells, or PBMCs. The repertoires were made available in a free public database intended to serve as a resource for research on the immune response to SARS-CoV-2. The samples were drawn from two sources: the first 160 participants of the ongoing ImmuneRACE study, and 1,000 to 1,500 subjects contributed by 6 global collaborators. The sample metadata nearly always contained a de-identified subject ID, COVID-19 status, age in years and sex. Where available, HLA class I and class II types were taken from metadata supplied by the sample provider and were not determined by assay-based typing. Subjects who had been exposed to COVID-19, were actively infected with it, or had recovered from it provided the deeply sampled blood TCRbeta repertoires that made up the dataset. Results and caveats for the whole study, not just this receptor: How much clinical and demographic metadata was included differed by source and by participant, and the metadata was provided uncurated.

TCRbeta CDR3 regions were amplified from genomic DNA using the immunoSEQ Assay, a bias-controlled multiplex PCR. The authors' analysis ran thus. Within the assay, amplification of reference gene primers was used to estimate how many nucleated cells each sample contained. To quantify the absolute abundance of each unique TCRbeta CDR3 rearrangement, sequence reads were collapsed and filtered. For each sample, productive Simpson clonality was calculated as the square root of Simpson's diversity index across productive rearrangements. Here the immuneACCESS table is served through TCRdb, limited to in-frame sequences with V and J called. Missing clones are a known gap in these copies; in checked studies unresolved V genes cover under half, and the rest lacks a known reason. That table furnishes V, J and clone size, whereas the DNA furnished D and trimming. This sample lists 100,000 to 150,000 clones; approximately 90% were detected once. Of the sample, around 19% is held by the ten largest clones.

Each collaborating institution followed its own protocols to collect whole blood in K2EDTA tubes. For TCRbeta analysis, collaborator samples were shipped as frozen whole blood, as isolated PBMCs, or as DNA extracted from either sample type. The CDR1 and CDR2 encoded by the germline V gene are SGDLS and YYNGEE. Inclusive of the bounding cysteine and phenylalanine, the CDR3 is 14 residues long. Solely the CDR3 DNA is kept, with 42 bases framed from the first base. The germline V end is reduced by 3 bases and the J end by 6 bases; junction bases left unmatched: 4. This clone has only a few counts. Its antigen is unknown. Per-base quality was not reported, and no clone a single base away is much larger than it.

The sequence derives from a man aged 45 to 65 with active or convalescent COVID-19. This chain is built from TRBV9 and TRBJ1-5; 9 central bases correspond to TRBD1. The material sequenced was peripheral blood. The CDR3 amino acid sequence is: CASSATGGTQPQHF. The DNA sequence is as follows: TGTGCCAGCAGCGCAACAGGGGGCACTCAGCCCCAGCATTTT.